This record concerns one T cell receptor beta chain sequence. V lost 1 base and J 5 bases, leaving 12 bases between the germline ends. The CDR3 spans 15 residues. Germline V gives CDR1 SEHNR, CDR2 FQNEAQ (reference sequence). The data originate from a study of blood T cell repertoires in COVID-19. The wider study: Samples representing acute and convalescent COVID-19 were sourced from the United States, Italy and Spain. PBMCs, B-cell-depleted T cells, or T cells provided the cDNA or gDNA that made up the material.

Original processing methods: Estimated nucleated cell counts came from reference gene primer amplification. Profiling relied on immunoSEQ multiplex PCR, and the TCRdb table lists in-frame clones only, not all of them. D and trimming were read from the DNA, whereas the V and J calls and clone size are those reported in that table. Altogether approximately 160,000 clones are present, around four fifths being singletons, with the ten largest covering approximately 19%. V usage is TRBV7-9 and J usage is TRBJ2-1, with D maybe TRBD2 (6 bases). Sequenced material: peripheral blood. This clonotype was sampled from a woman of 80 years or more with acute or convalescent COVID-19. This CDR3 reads CASSLGGTLNNEQFF. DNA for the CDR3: TGTGCCAGCAGCTTAGGCGGGACTCTAAACAATGAGCAGTTCTTC.